The entry that follows covers one T cell receptor beta chain sequence. What it binds is not known. This clone may be a read error of a much larger clone one base away. Together with a sample-barcoded 5' primer, a J-beta primer mix was included in a second PCR lasting roughly 6 to 12 cycles. One entry per CDR3 protein results from TCRdb running MiXCR on the 5' RACE reads. Among over a million distinct CDR3 sequences, 42% were seen once, and the ten largest hold roughly 7.7%. The source of the sample is a study of blood T cells in healthy people across ages. Germline V gene lookup returns CDR1 SGHRS and CDR2 YFSETQ. This CDR3 contains 15 residues. Findings and caveats of the study: Older age coincided with a roughly linear decline in TCR beta diversity per million T cells.

The chain couples TRBV5-1 to TRBJ1-1; maybe TRBD1 (5 bases). This clonotype was sampled from a woman younger than 30 in good health. Sequences were obtained from blood. The CDR3 DNA is TGCGCCAACAGCCTGGGAGGGGTCGAGAACACTGAAGCTTTCTTT. Its translation: CANSLGGVENTEAFF.